This T cell receptor (beta chain) is from a study of shared clonotypes between healthy human individuals. For the study at large: Contributing individuals were a couple of females and a few males aged 18 to 49. CD4 naive and CD4 memory each took three plates per donor, while CD8 naive took two and CD8 memory one.

CDR1 SGHRS and CDR2 YFSETQ come from the germline V gene. V was cut by 0 bases and J by 4 bases, with 11 bases left in between. CDR3 length: 15 residues. Sequencing was at deep level. Profiled with immunoSEQ multiplex PCR; TCRdb holds only in-frame clones, not every one. Of roughly 2,500,000 clones listed, over 85% are singletons. For this clone: Within the sample, other DNA sequences also encode this same CDR3.

This receptor was identified in a man younger than 30 in good health. Some clones in this sample may be carry-over from other donors' samples. Source material: naive CD4+ T cells from PBMCs. Indicated subset: CD45RA+ positively selected. V usage is TRBV5-1 and J usage is TRBJ2-1; D is possibly TRBD1 (6 bases). The CDR3 reads CASSLVEDSYNEQFF. The CDR3 DNA sequence: TGCGCCAGCAGCTTGGTTGAGGACAGTTACAATGAGCAGTTCTTC. The full variable domain, completed using reference TRBV5-1 and TRBJ2-1, is KAGVTQTPRYLIKTRGQQVTLSCSPISGHRSVSWYQQTPGQGLQFLFEYFSETQRNKGNFPGRFSGRQFSNSRSEMNVSTLELGDSALYLCASSLVEDSYNEQFFGPGTRLTVL.